A selection of T cell receptor beta chains follows, all from one sample in a study of blood T cells in healthy people across ages. TCRdb independently ran MiXCR on the 5' RACE reads; one entry per CDR3 protein. The sample holds more than 650,000 distinct CDR3 sequences, under 30% seen once. The same sample was also used in a study of T cells of mothers and their children.

The sequenced sample consisted of blood. The source of these receptors is a boy between 10 and 17 years old in good health. Both conserved end residues are part of each CDR3. Fields, in order: CDR3 protein, CDR3 DNA, V gene, D gene, J gene, clone size. A D gene is named only where the DNA matches it firmly. The size of a clone is reported for some rows only, either as once, few or many, or as a class for expanded clones.

CDR3 protein: CASSTKRGPYNEQFF
CDR3 DNA: TGTGCCAGCAGTACCAAGCGGGGGCCCTACAATGAGCAGTTCTTC
V gene: TRBV12-3/TRBV12-4
D gene: TRBD2
J gene: TRBJ2-1
clone size: few

CDR3 protein: CASSSGGPTTDTQYF
CDR3 DNA: TGCGCCAGCAGCTCTGGGGGCCCTACCACAGATACGCAGTATTTT
V gene: TRBV5-1
D gene: .
J gene: TRBJ2-3
clone size: .

CDR3 protein: CASSSIGTPYETQYF
CDR3 DNA: TGTGCCAGCAGCTCCATAGGGACTCCCTATGAGACCCAGTACTTC
V gene: TRBV6-5
D gene: .
J gene: TRBJ2-5
clone size: .

CDR3 protein: CASSSQRGSSHNEQFF
CDR3 DNA: TGTGCCAGCAGCTCCCAGCGGGGCAGTTCCCACAATGAGCAGTTCTTC
V gene: TRBV6-6
D gene: TRBD2
J gene: TRBJ2-1
clone size: few

CDR3 protein: CASSPDRGRQFF
CDR3 DNA: TGCGCCAGCAGCCCTGACAGGGGGCGGCAGTTCTTC
V gene: TRBV5-1
D gene: TRBD1
J gene: TRBJ2-1
clone size: .

CDR3 protein: CASGRGGSYNEQFF
CDR3 DNA: TGTGCCAGCGGGAGGGGGGGCTCCTACAATGAGCAGTTCTTC
V gene: TRBV6-5
D gene: .
J gene: TRBJ2-1
clone size: .

CDR3 protein: CASSPQGSREKLFF
CDR3 DNA: TGTGCCAGCTCACCACAGGGCTCAAGGGAAAAACTGTTTTTT
V gene: TRBV18
D gene: .
J gene: TRBJ1-4
clone size: .

CDR3 protein: CASSFQGGGNTIYF
CDR3 DNA: TGTGCCAGCTCGTTTCAGGGGGGCGGAAACACCATATATTTT
V gene: TRBV12-3/TRBV12-4
D gene: TRBD1
J gene: TRBJ1-3
clone size: few

CDR3 protein: CASTEAPPKGPGEKLFF
CDR3 DNA: TGTGCCAGCACCGAAGCCCCCCCCAAGGGGCCTGGTGAAAAACTGTTTTTT
V gene: TRBV6-1
D gene: .
J gene: TRBJ1-4
clone size: .

CDR3 protein: CASSNGQEETQYF
CDR3 DNA: TGTGCCAGCAGCAACGGACAGGAAGAGACCCAGTACTTC
V gene: TRBV11-3
D gene: TRBD1
J gene: TRBJ2-5
clone size: few